Following are 31 T cell receptor beta chains from one sample sequenced in a study of molecular identifiers for immune sequencing clone quantification. TCRdb ran MiXCR on the PCR reads and lists one entry per CDR3 protein. The repertoire has more than 550,000 distinct CDR3 sequences, 25% of them found once; the top ten carry 0.75% to 0.8%. The sequencing sample was made of naive CD8+ T cells from blood, with Jurkat cell RNA spiked in. The subset: FACS-sorted CD8+CD4-CCR7+CD45RA+ naive T cells. The receptor set was obtained from a human donor in good health. Some libraries in this study had Jurkat cell RNA spiked in.

In the case of this clonotype: One end of the junction does not line up with germline, which may come from a read error. The gene calls are TRBV5-6 and TRBJ2-1; 10 bases match TRBD2. Germline CDR1 and CDR2: SGHDT and YYEEEE. CDR3 size: 15 residues. The CDR3 DNA reads TGTGCCAGCGGCTTCTCTAGCGGGAGAAGGGGTGAGCAGTTCTTC. Its translation is CASGFSSGRRGEQFF.

This clonotype was counted at least ten times. The V and J genes are TRBV12-3 or TRBV12-4 and TRBJ2-5; D unclear. The CDR3 length is 12 residues. V was clipped by 6 bases and J by 5 bases, with 10 bases between them. CDR3 in amino acids: CASSPVSETQYF. The CDR3 DNA is TGTGCCAGCAGCCCAGTGTCGGAGACCCAGTACTTC.

This chain uses TRBV13 with TRBJ2-7, with TRBD2 matching 10 bases. The germline CDR1 and CDR2 sequences are PRHDT and FYEKMQ (reference sequence). V dropped 11 bases and J dropped 2; count of bases not matched to a gene: 6. The CDR3 spans 13 residues. CDR3 residues: CASGTSEAYEQYF. As DNA, the CDR3 is TGTGCCTCCGGGACTAGCGAGGCCTACGAGCAGTACTTC.

This clonotype came up many times. The V gene is TRBV29-1, the J gene TRBJ2-3; TRBD2 matches at 11 bases. The ends lost 5 bases at V and 0 bases at J; junction bases unmatched: 4. Germline V gene sequence: CDR1 SQVTM, CDR2 ANQGSEA. This CDR3 has 15 residues. CDR3 coding DNA: TGCAGCGTTATAGCGGGAGGGATGAGCACAGATACGCAGTATTTT. Translated: CSVIAGGMSTDTQYF.

This clonotype was detected ten times or more. J is TRBJ1-1 and V is TRBV29-1; unclear D gene. Trimming removed 0 bases from V and 4 bases from J, with 9 bases in between. CDR3 length: 13 residues. Germline V CDR1 and CDR2: SQVTM, ANQGSEA. CDR3 sequence reads: CSVEETISTEAFF. Here the CDR3 DNA reads TGCAGCGTTGAAGAGACAATTAGCACTGAAGCTTTCTTT.

In this sample, this clonotype turned up many times. CDR3 amino acids: CASSYSLAVTGELFF. The CDR3 DNA follows: TGTGCCAGCAGTTACTCACTAGCGGTCACCGGGGAGCTGTTTTTT. The chain joins TRBV6-2 or TRBV6-3 to TRBJ2-2; 8 bases are shared with TRBD2. The CDR3 sequence is 15 residues long. V dropped 0 bases and J dropped 4; count of bases not matched to a gene: 1. Per germline, CDR1 MNHEY and CDR2 SVGEGT.

This clonotype has a count of ten or more. The chain recombines TRBV7-2 with TRBJ2-7; 10 bases are shared with TRBD2. Trimming cost V 1 base and J 4 bases; bases outside gene matches: 4. CDR3 length equals 15 residues. The germline CDR1 and CDR2 sequences are SGHTA and FQGNSA. The chain's CDR3 is CASSLEASGSYEQYF. In DNA form, the CDR3 reads TGTGCCAGCAGCTTAGAGGCTAGCGGGAGTTACGAGCAGTACTTC.

Ten or more counts support this clonotype. The chain joins TRBV27 to TRBJ2-7, with TRBD2 as a possible D gene (6 bases). CDR3 size: 13 residues. Germline V gene data show CDR1 as MNHEY and CDR2 as SMNVEV (reference sequence). The V end was cut by 6 bases, the J end by 7 bases, with 16 bases between. Written as DNA, the CDR3 is TGTGCCAGCAGCCTCGTACTAGCAGGGGAGCAGTACTTC. Translated: CASSLVLAGEQYF.

This clonotype was seen a few times. The rearrangement uses TRBV11-2 and TRBJ2-5, with D perhaps matching TRBD2 (5 bases). The CDR3 is made up of 15 amino acids. Germline CDR1 SGHAT, CDR2 FQNNGV. V lost 5 bases and J 3 bases, leaving 16 bases between the germline ends. The CDR3 spells CASSASLATEETQYF. The DNA of the CDR3 is TGTGCCAGCAGCGCCTCCCTAGCAACGGAAGAGACCCAGTACTTC.

This clonotype occurred a few times. This clone may be a read error of a much larger clone one base away. This chain connects TRBV5-6 to TRBJ1-1, with D maybe TRBD1 (6 bases). The CDR3 has 15 amino acids. From germline, CDR1 is SGHDT and CDR2 YYEEEE. The CDR3 here is CASRPRTETNTGAFF. The DNA of the CDR3 is TGTGCCAGCAGACCAAGGACAGAGACGAACACTGGAGCTTTCTTT.

This clonotype was seen a few times. This chain links TRBV6-2 or TRBV6-3 with TRBJ2-1; 8 positions agree with TRBD2. Germline CDR1 MNHEY, CDR2 SVGEGT. V gave up 0 bases and J gave up 4 bases; unmatched junction bases: 2. CDR3 size: 15 residues. CDR3 residues: CASSYSGGGYNEQFF. The CDR3, as DNA: TGTGCCAGCAGTTACTCTGGCGGGGGGTACAATGAGCAGTTCTTC.

With regard to this clonotype: The junction departs from germline at one end; a sequencing error may be responsible. The chain joins TRBV9 to TRBJ1-1; a weak D match, TRBD1 (6 bases). The CDR3 runs 15 residues. From germline, CDR1 is SGDLS and CDR2 YYNGEE. The CDR3 nucleotides read TGTGCTAGCAGCGTAAGTTATCAGGGGCGGACTGAAGCTCTCTTT. Translated, it gives CASSVSYQGRTEALF.

This clonotype was picked up many times. V is TRBV12-3 or TRBV12-4 and J is TRBJ1-1; 8 nucleotides match TRBD1. CDR3 size: 15 residues. Trimming cost V 7 bases and J 4 bases; bases outside gene matches: 11. CDR3 sequence (DNA): TGTGCCAGCACCGACAGGGGTACCCGAAGCACTGAAGCTTTCTTT. Translating gives CASTDRGTRSTEAFF.

For this clonotype: This may stem from a read error, because a much larger clone lies one nucleotide away. V is TRBV4-3 and J is TRBJ1-5; a weak D match, TRBD1 (5 bases). The CDR3 contains 15 residues. The ends were cut back, 0 bases at V and 9 bases at J, with 15 bases in the middle. The germline CDR1 and CDR2 sequences are LGHNA and YSLEER. The CDR3 here is CASSQDRPGGGPQHF. DNA for the CDR3: TGCGCCAGCAGCCAAGACCGCCCCGGCGGGGGGCCCCAGCATTTT.

This clonotype was counted ten times or more. The DNA of the CDR3 is TGTGCCAGCAGCTTGGACTATGGTGCTCGAAACACCATATATTTT. This sequence encodes CASSLDYGARNTIYF. The J gene is TRBJ1-3, the V gene TRBV5-6; D not resolved. This CDR3 is built from 15 residues. Trimming stripped 0 bases from V and 5 bases from J, with 12 bases between. Germline CDR1 SGHDT, CDR2 YYEEEE.

Details on this clonotype: This could be a read error, since a much larger clone is one nucleotide away. The chain uses TRBV7-9 and TRBJ2-2; D possibly corresponds to TRBD1 (6 bases). CDR1 SEHNR and CDR2 FQNEAQ come from the germline V gene (reference sequence). CDR3 length: 15 amino acids. The CDR3 bases are TGTGCCAGCAGCTTCTCAGGGGTGGCAACCGGGGAGCTGGTTTTT. Translated: CASSFSGVATGELVF.

The CDR3: CSARNQGAAGGYTF. In DNA form, the CDR3 reads TGCAGTGCGAGGAATCAGGGGGCCGCTGGTGGCTACACCTTC. This chain links TRBV20-1 with TRBJ1-2; 8 bases agree with TRBD1. This CDR3 region has 14 residues. CDR1 and CDR2 (germline): DFQATT, SNEGSKA (reference sequence). V was pared by 6 bases and J by 7 bases, with 13 bases of the junction left unmatched.

The rearrangement joins TRBV9 to TRBJ1-2, with D unclear. The CDR3 runs 13 residues. Germline CDR1 reads SGDLS; CDR2 reads YYNGEE. The V end lost 7 bases, the J end lost 0 bases, and 10 bases lay between the germline ends. Here the CDR3 DNA reads TGTGCCAGCCAAGGACCACCTAACTATGGCTACACCTTC. Its protein product is CASQGPPNYGYTF.

This clonotype was seen at least ten times. This rearrangement joins TRBV6-5 to TRBJ2-7; TRBD2 aligns across 7 bases. Germline CDR1 reads MNHEY; CDR2 reads SVGAGI. J gave up 3 bases and V 7 bases, and 0 bases lay outside the gene matches. This CDR3 is built from 11 residues. CDR3: CASTGGYEQYF. The DNA of the CDR3 is TGTGCCAGCACGGGGGGCTACGAGCAGTACTTC.

This clonotype has a count of ten or more. The chain couples TRBV7-7 to TRBJ2-5, with 10 bases identical to TRBD1. Germline CDR1 reads SSHAT; CDR2 reads FNYEAQ (reference sequence). There are 16 residues in the CDR3. Trimming took 0 bases from V and 3 from J; bases not matched to a gene: 4. DNA for the CDR3: TGTGCCAGCAGCTTAGCTCAGGACAGGGGGGAAGAGACCCAGTACTTC. This encodes CASSLAQDRGEETQYF.

This clonotype turned up a few times. The chain joins TRBV3-1 to TRBJ2-7; D call uncertain. Trimming cost V 4 bases and J 3 bases, with 16 bases left between them. The CDR3 length is 15 residues. The germline CDR1 and CDR2 sequences are LGHDT and YNNKEL (reference sequence). This chain's CDR3 is CASSPFVGYNYEQYF. CDR3 DNA sequence: TGTGCCAGCAGCCCATTTGTTGGCTACAACTACGAGCAGTACTTC.

On this clonotype: A much larger clone sits a single nucleotide away, making a read error possible. The J gene is TRBJ2-2, the V gene TRBV7-9; the D gene is possibly TRBD2 (6 bases). The CDR3 is made up of 11 amino acids. The V gene's germline CDR1 is SEHNR and CDR2 FQNEAQ (reference sequence). CDR3 nucleotide sequence: TGTGCCAGCACCCCCCCGGGGGAGATGTTTTTT. It is translated as CASTPPGEMFF. The whole variable domain, remainder taken from reference TRBV7-9 and TRBJ2-2, is DTGVSQNPRHKITKRGQNVTFRCDPISEHNRLYWYRQTLGQGPEFLTYFQNEAQLEKSRLLSDRFSAERPKGSFSTLEIQRTEQGDSAMYLCASTPPGEMFFGEGSRLTVL.

Ten or more counts support this clonotype. The chain combines TRBV28 with TRBJ2-1, with 8 positions matching TRBD2. The V gene end was trimmed by 3 bases and the J gene end by 5 bases; junction bases not matched to a gene: 6. The CDR3 covers 15 residues. The V gene's germline CDR1 is MDHEN and CDR2 SYDVKM. CDR3 nucleotides: TGTGCCAGCAGTTTTTCGCGGGGGGCCGACAATGAGCAGTTCTTC. Translation gives CASSFSRGADNEQFF.

This clonotype has only a few counts. CDR3 bases: TGTGCCAGTGATAATTCAGGGGGAATCGCTCCGGAGACCCAGTACTTC. Translating it yields CASDNSGGIAPETQYF. The J gene is TRBJ2-5, the V gene TRBV19, with TRBD1 matching over 7 bases. V was pared by 8 bases and J by 5 bases, with 17 bases of the junction left unmatched. Germline CDR1 reads LNHDA; CDR2 reads SQIVND (reference sequence). The CDR3 is made up of 16 amino acids.

About this clonotype itself: A read error may explain this, as a much larger clone is one base away. The rearrangement uses TRBV4-3 and TRBJ2-5; TRBD1 aligns across 7 bases. Germline V gives CDR1 LGHNA, CDR2 YSLEER. Trimming cost V 4 bases and J 5 bases; bases outside gene matches: 10. The length of the CDR3 is 15 residues. CDR3 in DNA: TGCGCCAGCAGCCGATGGCAAGGGGGCCTGGAGACCCAGTACTTC. Its translation: CASSRWQGGLETQYF.

This rearrangement joins TRBV27 to TRBJ2-1; 9 nucleotides align to TRBD2. The CDR3 is 15 amino acids. CDR1 is MNHEY and CDR2 is SMNVEV in the germline V gene (reference sequence). Trimming cost V 8 bases and J 8 bases; bases outside gene matches: 13. CDR3 in amino acids: CASATAGGPGYEQFF. The CDR3 region has the DNA TGTGCCAGCGCTACAGCGGGAGGCCCGGGATATGAGCAGTTCTTC.

To note about this clonotype: A read error may be the cause here, since a much bigger clone is one base away. This CDR3 is CASGLGDTGAAEAFF. The CDR3 nucleotides read TGTGCTAGTGGTTTGGGGGACACAGGGGCCGCTGAAGCTTTCTTT. The chain links TRBV12-5 to TRBJ1-1; 7 bases agree with TRBD1. V lost 1 base and J lost 6; bases outside the gene matches: 8. In germline, CDR1 is LGHNT, CDR2 FRNRAP. The CDR3 totals 15 residues.

The chain combines TRBV20-1 with TRBJ2-5; 12 bases are a match to TRBD1. J was trimmed by 5 bases and V by 5 bases; bases with no gene match: 9. This CDR3 region has 15 residues. CDR1 and CDR2 (germline): DFQATT, SNEGSKA (reference sequence). The chain's CDR3 is CSAYSGTGGEETQYF. In DNA form, the CDR3 reads TGCAGTGCTTACTCCGGGACAGGGGGCGAGGAGACCCAGTACTTC.

This clonotype was detected a few times. Compared with germline, one end of the junction differs, possibly owing to a read error. V and J are TRBV4-1 and TRBJ2-3; D is undetermined. Germline CDR1 is MGHRA and CDR2 is YSYEKL. The CDR3 has 12 amino acids. The CDR3: CACSQATDTQYF. DNA for the CDR3: TGCGCCTGCAGCCAGGCCACAGATACGCAGTATTTT.

The table lists this clonotype with a few counts. This chain links TRBV14 with TRBJ2-1, with TRBD2 matching 7 bases. The CDR3 totals 18 residues. V lost 1 base and J lost 7; bases outside the gene matches: 16. Looked up from germline, CDR1 is SGHDN and CDR2 is FVKESK. CDR3 sequence: CASSQGDRKAGASNEQFF. The CDR3 region has the DNA TGTGCCAGCAGCCAAGGGGATAGGAAGGCGGGAGCGAGTAATGAGCAGTTCTTC.

This clonotype was found a few times. The rearrangement uses TRBV7-9 and TRBJ2-7; D is possibly TRBD1 (5 bases). Trimming cost V 4 bases and J 4 bases, with 17 bases left between them. The germline V gene has CDR1 SEHNR and CDR2 FQNEAQ (reference sequence). CDR3 size: 15 residues. Here the CDR3 DNA reads TGTGCCAGCAGCTCACACGCAGGGTATCCTTACGAGCAGTACTTC. Encoded protein: CASSSHAGYPYEQYF.